Below are 5 T cell receptor beta chains sequenced from a single sample in a study of T cell responses to AZD1222 COVID-19 vaccine. Profiling relied on immunoSEQ multiplex PCR, and the TCRdb table lists in-frame clones only, not all of them. Here the sample spans 150,000 to 170,000 clones, less than 90% being singletons. This specimen consisted of peripheral blood, obtained on day 0 of AZD1222 vaccination. These receptor sequences come from an adult in good health.

The chain uses TRBV19 and TRBJ2-3; D gene ambiguous. Trimming took 3 bases from V and 0 from J, leaving 7 bases between them. CDR3 size: 14 residues. The germline V gene encodes CDR1 LNHDA and CDR2 SQIVND (reference sequence). Here the CDR3 DNA reads TGTGCCAGTAGTATGGGGTCTAGCACAGATACGCAGTATTTT. The encoded protein is CASSMGSSTDTQYF.

This clone was picked up a small number of times. The CDR3 nucleotides read TGTGCCAGCAGCTTAATCCCACGGACAGTCCGACGAGAGACCCAGTACTTC. It is translated as CASSLIPRTVRRETQYF. The chain has TRBV5-8 and TRBJ2-5; the D gene is possibly TRBD1 (6 bases). This CDR3 is 17 amino acids long. Trimming pared 2 bases from V and 4 bases from J, leaving 21 bases between. Germline lookup yields CDR1 SGHTS and CDR2 YDEGEE.

CDR3 loop: CASKAGGTGELFF. Written as DNA, the CDR3 is TGTGCCAGCAAAGCGGGGGGGACCGGGGAGCTGTTTTTT. This chain uses TRBV7-2 with TRBJ2-2; 10 bases agree with TRBD2. This CDR3 contains 13 residues. Trimming took 7 bases from V and 5 from J; bases not matched to a gene: 1. CDR1 and CDR2 from the germline V gene are SGHTA and FQGNSA.

The chain couples TRBV28 to TRBJ1-5, with a weak D call TRBD1 (5 bases). The CDR3 has 14 residues. With 6 bases removed from V and 0 bases from J, the gap between germline ends came to 9 bases. The germline V gene has CDR1 MDHEN and CDR2 SYDVKM. The CDR3 DNA reads TGTGCCAGCAGCATGGACAATAGCAATCAGCCCCAGCATTTT. It translates to CASSMDNSNQPQHF.

The chain has TRBV7-9 and TRBJ2-7; either TRBD1 or TRBD2 may supply D (5 bases each). Germline V gene lookup returns CDR1 SEHNR and CDR2 FQNEAQ (reference sequence). V lost 4 bases and J 2 bases, leaving 15 bases between the germline ends. There are 15 residues in the CDR3. The chain's CDR3 is CASSSPGDRAYEQYF. The CDR3 nucleotides are TGTGCCAGCAGCTCTCCCGGGGACCGCGCCTACGAGCAGTACTTC.